In this sample, the clone carrying this T cell receptor (beta chain) turned up a few times. Its antigen remains unknown. The source of the sample is a study of immune heterogeneity within non-small cell lung tumors. Study-level background: Histology included several squamous cell carcinomas, over 9 non-squamous carcinomas and 1 unspecified tumor.

Study-wide results and caveats: Although only moderate, the correlation of local T-cell clonality with local tumor mutational burden was significant (R about 0.37). Identical dominant CDR3 beta clonotypes showed recurrence across tumor sites within a patient, and site-unique high-frequency clones were also present.

In a multiplex PCR, 32 V and 13 J primers amplified TCR beta CDR3. TCRdb used MiXCR to reprocess the multiplex PCR reads, holding one entry per CDR3 protein. This sample has some 3,500 distinct CDR3 sequences, with 45% to 60% found just once. Template material comprised bulk tumor genomic DNA at roughly 650 ng per sample. Every primary tumor yielded several biopsies, spaced far apart, that were taken during surgery. Curative surgery was performed on patients who had untreated, newly diagnosed non-small cell lung cancer. The donor pool consisted of newly diagnosed non-small cell lung cancer patients who were having surgery with curative intent. The sequence derives from a man between 60 and 70 years old with non-small cell lung cancer. Material: lung tumor tissue.

CDR3 loop: CASHPGPLYSNQPQHF. For the CDR3, the DNA is TGTGCCAGCCATCCCGGCCCTCTCTATAGCAATCAGCCCCAGCATTTT. This chain links TRBV6-2 or TRBV6-3 with TRBJ1-5, with unresolved D. The CDR3 is made up of 16 amino acids. V was trimmed by 8 bases and J by 0 bases, leaving 17 bases between them. Germline V gene lookup returns CDR1 MNHEY and CDR2 SVGEGT.